These 21 T cell receptor beta chains were all obtained from the same sample, sequenced in a study of T cells in Graves' hyperthyroidism and ophthalmopathy. From RNA transcripts, TCR beta CDR3 regions were amplified. An initial round of RT-PCR targeting the TCR CDR3 relied on the HTBI primer set. From the multiplex PCR reads, TCRdb called clonotypes with MiXCR, one entry per CDR3 protein. The data show about 560,000 distinct CDR3 sequences, with 16% seen just once and approximately 20% held by the top ten. Input material: blood. These receptors were obtained from a woman aged 18-30 years with Graves' hyperthyroidism.

This clonotype was detected many times. The chain combines TRBV2 with TRBJ2-1; 10 bases align to TRBD2. V lost 6 bases to trimming and J lost 6 bases; unmatched junction nucleotides: 8. Germline V gene sequence: CDR1 SNHLY, CDR2 FYNNEI. This CDR3 spans 15 amino acids. The CDR3 reads CASRMEREGSNEQFF. The CDR3 DNA reads as TGTGCCAGCAGGATGGAGCGGGAGGGGTCCAATGAGCAGTTCTTC.

The rearrangement links TRBV18 to TRBJ2-6; 8 bases agree with TRBD1. V was clipped by 4 bases and J by 2 bases; unmatched bases: 4. The CDR3 consists of 16 residues. Germline CDR1 is KGHSH and CDR2 is LQKENI. Written as DNA, the CDR3 is TGTGCCAGCTCACAAAAACAGGGGGCTGGGGCCAACGTCCTGACTTTC. Its protein product is CASSQKQGAGANVLTF.

CDR3 sequence: CASTGYTLDREKLFF. CDR3 in DNA: TGTGCCAGCACGGGCTACACACTTGACAGGGAAAAACTGTTTTTT. The chain uses TRBV7-9 and TRBJ1-4; tentative D call: TRBD1 (6 bases). Looked up from germline, CDR1 is SEHNR and CDR2 is FQNEAQ (reference sequence). The CDR3 has 15 amino acids. Trimming took 7 bases from V and 8 from J, leaving 20 bases between them.

The V and J genes are TRBV14 and TRBJ2-1, with 9 bases lining up with TRBD2. Germline trimming cut 10 bases from V and 7 bases from J; bases unmatched to any gene: 11. Per germline, CDR1 SGHDN and CDR2 FVKESK. The CDR3 is 14 amino acids. The CDR3 reads CATRHSGGGNEQFF. CDR3 nucleotides: TGTGCCACGCGTCATAGCGGGGGAGGGAATGAGCAGTTCTTC.

The chain employs TRBV4-2 and TRBJ2-3, with TRBD2 matching 12 bases. The CDR3 extends over 17 amino acids. V lost 8 bases, J lost 3 bases, and 12 bases stayed unmatched. Germline CDR1 LGHNA, CDR2 YNFKEQ. The DNA of the CDR3 is TGTGCCAGCCTGGGCCCTAGCGGGGGGGCCTTGACAGATACGCAGTATTTT. Encoded protein: CASLGPSGGALTDTQYF.

The J gene is TRBJ2-1, the V gene TRBV7-6; TRBD2 matches 7 bases. Germline trimming cut 3 bases from V and 3 bases from J; bases unmatched to any gene: 2. The CDR3 sequence is 14 residues long. Germline CDR1 SGHVS, CDR2 FNYEAQ. Here the CDR3 reads CASSFRGDYNEQFF. The DNA for the CDR3 is TGTGCCAGCAGCTTCCGGGGGGACTACAATGAGCAGTTCTTC.

The CDR3 reads CASSFTSGYYEQYF. Here the CDR3 DNA reads TGTGCCAGCAGTTTTACTAGCGGATACTACGAGCAGTACTTC. This rearrangement joins TRBV28 to TRBJ2-7; 8 bases match TRBD2. Germline trimming cut 3 bases from V and 3 bases from J; bases unmatched to any gene: 4. Germline values: CDR1 MDHEN, CDR2 SYDVKM. The CDR3 has 14 residues.

This clonotype was seen many times. The chain has TRBV7-9 and TRBJ2-1; D not resolved. The CDR3 contains 14 residues. The V end was cut by 5 bases, the J end by 6 bases, with 14 bases between. CDR1 is SEHNR, CDR2 FQNEAQ, per germline (reference sequence). DNA for the CDR3: TGTGCCAGCAGCGCATTTTCGGCCCTCAATGAGCAGTTCTTC. Amino acids: CASSAFSALNEQFF.

This sequence joins TRBV18 and TRBJ2-5, with D possibly TRBD1 on 6 matching bases. Germline V gene lookup returns CDR1 KGHSH and CDR2 LQKENI. V dropped 3 bases and J dropped 2 bases, with 16 bases sitting between them. CDR3 length: 16 amino acids. The CDR3 DNA follows: TGTGCCAGCTCACCCCCTTTTGGGACACTACAAGAGACCCAGTACTTC. Its protein is CASSPPFGTLQETQYF. The full variable domain, its missing parts supplied by reference TRBV18 and TRBJ2-5, is NAGVMQNPRHLVRRRGQEARLRCSPMKGHSHVYWYRQLPEEGLKFMVYLQKENIIDESGMPKERFSAEFPKEGPSILRIQQVVRGDSAAYFCASSPPFGTLQETQYFGPGTRLLVL.

The table lists this clonotype with many counts. This chain joins TRBV29-1 and TRBJ1-2; D remains unclear. Per the germline V gene, CDR1 is SQVTM and CDR2 is ANQGSEA. Trimming stripped 0 bases from V and 5 bases from J, with 7 bases between. The CDR3 extends over 12 amino acids. The CDR3 DNA sequence: TGCAGCGTTGAAGACCCGGGATATGGCTACACCTTC. Encoded protein: CSVEDPGYGYTF.

The rearrangement joins TRBV28 to TRBJ2-7; TRBD2 matches at 7 bases. With V trimmed by 10 bases and J by 4 bases, 13 bases remained unmatched. Per the germline V gene, CDR1 is MDHEN and CDR2 is SYDVKM. This CDR3 region has 14 residues. The CDR3 sequence is CATRRAGVMYEQYF. CDR3 bases: TGTGCCACACGGAGGGCGGGAGTTATGTACGAGCAGTACTTC.

This clonotype came up many times. This chain joins TRBV18 and TRBJ2-5, with TRBD1 identical over 7 bases. The CDR3 is 14 residues long. The J segment lost 3 bases and the V segment lost 8 bases, leaving 9 bases of the junction unmatched. From germline, CDR1 is KGHSH and CDR2 LQKENI. The CDR3 DNA follows: TGTGCCAGCGCACAGACAGGGACCGAAGAGACCCAGTACTTC. This gives the protein CASAQTGTEETQYF.

Turning to this clonotype: Being one base from a much bigger clone, this may be a read error. V gene TRBV6-5 combines with J gene TRBJ1-5; D perhaps matches TRBD1 (5 bases). Germline V CDR1 and CDR2: MNHEY, SVGAGI. This CDR3 contains 15 residues. The CDR3 DNA reads TGTGCCACCAGTTACTCGCCCAGGGGCAATCAGCCCCAGCATTTT. It yields the protein CATSYSPRGNQPQHF.

This clonotype came up a few times. The V gene is TRBV28, the J gene TRBJ2-4; TRBD2 matches at 7 bases. V lost 2 bases, J lost 6 bases, and 7 bases stayed unmatched. Germline CDR1 and CDR2: MDHEN and SYDVKM. The CDR3 is 15 amino acids. Here the CDR3 reads CASSLAGVDGNIQYF. The CDR3 DNA sequence: TGTGCCAGCAGTTTAGCGGGGGTAGACGGAAACATTCAGTACTTC.

The table lists this clonotype with many counts. This chain uses TRBV20-1 with TRBJ2-3; no clear D. Per the germline V gene, CDR1 is DFQATT and CDR2 is SNEGSKA (reference sequence). This CDR3 spans 17 amino acids. The V gene lost 2 bases and the J gene lost 2 bases, with 20 bases spanning the gap. The CDR3 bases are TGCAGTGCTAGAAGGGAACCATTTCTTTCAACCACAGATACGCAGTATTTT. Protein sequence: CSARREPFLSTTDTQYF.

This clonotype has at least ten counts. V usage is TRBV20-1 and J usage is TRBJ1-1, with D maybe TRBD1 (5 bases). Trimming took 7 bases from V and 3 from J, leaving 18 bases between them. The CDR3 consists of 14 residues. The germline CDR1 and CDR2 sequences are DFQATT and SNEGSKA (reference sequence). The CDR3 spells CSVRTVEGYTEAFF. The CDR3 nucleotides are TGCAGTGTCCGGACGGTTGAGGGGTACACTGAAGCTTTCTTT.

A remark on this clonotype: Germline and junction disagree at one end, which may indicate a read error. The chain uses TRBV27 and TRBJ2-6, with 10 bases matching TRBD1. The CDR3 covers 18 residues. Germline lookup yields CDR1 MNHEY and CDR2 SMNVEV (reference sequence). The DNA for the CDR3 is TGTGCCGGCAGTGCCTGGGACAGGGGTGACTCTGGGGCCAACGTCCTGACTTTC. It encodes CAGSAWDRGDSGANVLTF.

This chain links TRBV24-1 with TRBJ2-1; no reliable D call. The germline V and J ends were trimmed by 7 bases and 8 bases, with 8 bases remaining between them. Germline V gene lookup returns CDR1 KGHDR and CDR2 SFDVKD. This CDR3 spans 11 amino acids. CDR3 sequence: CATRSPHEQFF. The CDR3 DNA follows: TGTGCCACCAGATCCCCCCATGAGCAGTTCTTC.

This clonotype has a count of ten or more. The chain uses TRBV7-9 and TRBJ1-1; TRBD1 matches at 8 bases. V shed 5 bases and J 0 bases; nucleotides not matched to a gene: 5. The CDR3 is 15 amino acids. Germline CDR1 is SEHNR and CDR2 is FQNEAQ (reference sequence). Here the CDR3 reads CASSDRDRLNTEAFF. As DNA, the CDR3 is TGTGCCAGCAGCGACCGGGACAGGTTGAACACTGAAGCTTTCTTT.

This clonotype was seen a handful of times. The rearrangement joins TRBV24-1 to TRBJ1-5, with TRBD1 matching 7 bases. V lost 6 bases to trimming and J lost 0 bases; unmatched junction nucleotides: 4. Germline lookup yields CDR1 KGHDR and CDR2 SFDVKD. This CDR3 has 15 residues. CDR3 in amino acids: CATSPQGYSNQPQHF. The CDR3 DNA reads as TGTGCCACCAGTCCACAGGGGTATAGCAATCAGCCCCAGCATTTT.

This chain uses TRBV4-3 with TRBJ2-1; the D call may be TRBD1 or TRBD2 (5 bases each). The V gene lost 5 bases and the J gene lost 8 bases, with 28 bases spanning the gap. The CDR3 covers 18 residues. Germline CDR1 reads LGHNA; CDR2 reads YSLEER. CDR3 bases: TGCGCCAGCAGCAGACGGATCTTGTGGAAGGGGACGAGGGATGAGCAGTTCTTC. The encoded protein is CASSRRILWKGTRDEQFF.